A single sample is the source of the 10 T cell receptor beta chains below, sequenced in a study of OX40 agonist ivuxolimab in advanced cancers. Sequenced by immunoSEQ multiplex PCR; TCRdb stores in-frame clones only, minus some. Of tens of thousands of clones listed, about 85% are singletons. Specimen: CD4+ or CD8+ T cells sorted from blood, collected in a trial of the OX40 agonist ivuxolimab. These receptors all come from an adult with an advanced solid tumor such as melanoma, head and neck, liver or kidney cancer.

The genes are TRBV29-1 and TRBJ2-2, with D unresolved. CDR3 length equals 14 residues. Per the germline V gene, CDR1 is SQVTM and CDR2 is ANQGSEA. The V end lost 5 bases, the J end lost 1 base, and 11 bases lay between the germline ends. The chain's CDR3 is CSVKGNQNTGELFF. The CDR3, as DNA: TGCAGCGTTAAAGGGAACCAGAACACCGGGGAGCTGTTTTTT.

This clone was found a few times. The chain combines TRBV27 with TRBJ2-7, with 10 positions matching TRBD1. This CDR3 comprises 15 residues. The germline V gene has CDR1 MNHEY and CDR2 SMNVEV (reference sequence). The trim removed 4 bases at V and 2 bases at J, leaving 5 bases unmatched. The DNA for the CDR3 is TGTGCCAGCAGTTCCGGGACAGGGGTCACCTACGAGCAGTACTTC. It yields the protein CASSSGTGVTYEQYF.

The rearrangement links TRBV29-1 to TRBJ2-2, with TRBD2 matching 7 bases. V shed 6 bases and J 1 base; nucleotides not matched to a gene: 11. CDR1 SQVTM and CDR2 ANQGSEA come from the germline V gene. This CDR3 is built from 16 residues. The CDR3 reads CSVITTGTMNTGELFF. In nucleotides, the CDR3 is TGCAGCGTCATTACGACCGGGACTATGAACACCGGGGAGCTGTTTTTT.

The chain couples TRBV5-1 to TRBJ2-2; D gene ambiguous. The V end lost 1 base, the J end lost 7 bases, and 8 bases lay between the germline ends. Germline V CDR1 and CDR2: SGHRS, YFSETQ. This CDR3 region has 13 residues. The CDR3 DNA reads TGCGCCAGCAGCTTGCTGGGAAACGGGGAGCTGTTTTTT. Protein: CASSLLGNGELFF.

The CDR3 bases are TGTGCCAGCAGCTTAGTAGGGCCGGGTGAGCAGTTCTTC. Its translation is CASSLVGPGEQFF. The V and J genes are TRBV7-9 and TRBJ2-1; the D is unclear. Trimming took 1 base from V and 9 from J, leaving 10 bases between them. The CDR3 has 13 amino acids. Per germline, CDR1 SEHNR and CDR2 FQNEAQ (reference sequence).

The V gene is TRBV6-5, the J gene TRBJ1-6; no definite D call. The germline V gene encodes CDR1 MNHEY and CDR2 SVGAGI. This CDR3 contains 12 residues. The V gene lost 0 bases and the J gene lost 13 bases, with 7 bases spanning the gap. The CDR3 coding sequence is TGTGCCAGCAGTTACTCGTTGGGTCCCCTCCACTTT. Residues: CASSYSLGPLHF.

The CDR3 nucleotides are TGTGCCATCAGCCATAGCGGGGGGGTGACAGATACGCAGTATTTT. Translation gives CAISHSGGVTDTQYF. This rearrangement joins TRBV10-3 to TRBJ2-3; TRBD2 aligns across 11 bases. This CDR3 spans 15 amino acids. The V and J ends lost 6 bases and 3 bases, in that order; junction bases with no gene match: 5. Germline CDR1 is ENHRY and CDR2 is SYGVKD.

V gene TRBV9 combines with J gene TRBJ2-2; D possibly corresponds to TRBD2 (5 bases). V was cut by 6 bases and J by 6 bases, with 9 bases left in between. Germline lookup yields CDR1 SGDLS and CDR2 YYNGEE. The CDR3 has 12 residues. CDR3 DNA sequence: TGTGCCAGCACTAGCCAAGCCGGGGAGCTGTTTTTT. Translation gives CASTSQAGELFF.

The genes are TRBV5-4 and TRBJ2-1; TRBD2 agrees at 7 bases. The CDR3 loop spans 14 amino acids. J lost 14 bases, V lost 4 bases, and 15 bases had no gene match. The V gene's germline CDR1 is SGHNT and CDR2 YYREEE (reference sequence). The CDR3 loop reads CASSRKQAWEGEFF. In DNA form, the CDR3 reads TGTGCCAGCAGCCGGAAACAAGCGTGGGAGGGCGAGTTCTTC.

DNA of the CDR3: TGTGCCAGCAGCCAAGTCAGAGGTGAGCAGTTCTTC. Translated: CASSQVRGEQFF. The rearrangement joins TRBV16 to TRBJ2-1, with D unclear. The V end lost 2 bases, the J end lost 9 bases, and 8 bases lay between the germline ends. Germline values: CDR1 KGHSY, CDR2 FQNENV. There are 12 residues in the CDR3.